This T cell receptor beta chain was observed in a study of blood T cell repertoires in COVID-19. Original processing notes: Amplification of reference gene primers was used by the study to estimate nucleated cell counts. Method: immunoSEQ multiplex PCR; TCRdb's copy keeps in-frame clones and lacks some. The D gene and trimming were derived from the DNA, and the V and J assignments and clone size from that table. The data show over 200,000 clones, 80% to 85% seen once. This CDR3 spans 14 amino acids. V was cut by 7 bases and J by 7 bases, with 20 bases left in between. In germline, CDR1 is SQVTM, CDR2 ANQGSEA.

The rearrangement joins TRBV29-1 to TRBJ2-1, with D possibly matching TRBD2 (5 bases). Sequencing used peripheral blood. The origin of this receptor is a man aged 45 to 65 with active or convalescent COVID-19. This CDR3 reads CSALRSGRGNEQFF. CDR3 nucleotides: TGCAGCGCCCTCAGATCTGGGCGAGGGAATGAGCAGTTCTTC.